The source of this TCR beta chain is a study of cytomegalovirus exposure and HLA in healthy donors. The overall study: Ancestry clustering placed around 80% of several hundred genotyped donors in the Caucasian-associated cluster. Findings and caveats of the study: Sequence variants that were highly shared formed a cluster that was likely a sequencing artifact. An analysis that came later showed most CMV-associated TCR beta chains appearing HLA-restricted.

60 Vbeta and 13 Jbeta primers were used in PCR. The protocol was immunoSEQ multiplex PCR, while the TCRdb copy is restricted to in-frame clones and leaves out a portion. The profile covers 100,000 to 150,000 clones, with around 80% appearing a single time and over 1.5% taken by the ten largest. Concerning this clone itself: Its antigen is currently unknown.

The CDR3 is 15 amino acids. Trimming shortened V by 3 bases and J by 0 bases, and 10 bases separated the two germline ends. The germline CDR1 and CDR2 sequences are MRHNA and SNTAGT. Sample: PBMCs. The source of this sequence is a woman in her forties or fifties in good health and CMV-seronegative. V gene TRBV6-4 combines with J gene TRBJ2-3; D possibly corresponds to TRBD1 (6 bases). The CDR3 region has the DNA TGTGCCAGCAGTGATCTGGGACAAAGCACAGATACGCAGTATTTT. This sequence encodes CASSDLGQSTDTQYF.